This TCR beta chain was identified in a study of T cell changes during pregnancy in multiple sclerosis. Data came from immunoSEQ multiplex PCR; TCRdb stores just in-frame clones and leaves some out. Of 110,000 or so clones detected, around 93% appear once; the ten largest clones hold approximately 6.2%. Germline V gives CDR1 MDHEN, CDR2 SYDVKM. The CDR3 is made up of 16 amino acids. The ends were cut back, 4 bases at V and 3 bases at J, with 13 bases in the middle. This sequence originates from a female donor with multiple sclerosis, enrolled in a pregnancy study. The V call is TRBV28, the J call TRBJ1-6; D is ambiguous. The starting material was peripheral blood, obtained before pregnancy. This CDR3 reads CASSSSAPGYNSPLHF. The CDR3 bases are TGTGCCAGCAGTTCCTCCGCCCCGGGCTATAATTCACCCCTCCACTTT.